In its sample, the clone carrying this T cell receptor (beta chain) was seen a few times. Antigen specificity is unknown. UMIs and sample barcodes were carried by the TCR alpha and TCR beta cDNA libraries that 5'RACE produced using constant-segment primers. In TCRdb, the 5' RACE reads were re-called with MiXCR into one record per CDR3 protein. Of roughly 50,000 distinct CDR3 sequences listed, more than 9% are singletons. The sample comes from a study of T-cell memory formation after mild COVID-19. Turning to the study itself: Largely, TCR clusters stayed within a single donor. Broader study findings: Clones that contracted clustered mainly in CM and EM if CD4+ and in EMRA if CD8+.

Deletions cut 2 bases from V and 4 bases from J, with 11 bases between. Per the germline V gene, CDR1 is SGHTA and CDR2 is FQGTGA. The CDR3 spans 15 residues. This receptor was taken from a man aged 18 to 29 who had mild COVID-19 (a few samples of this study predate the infection). Cell type and time point are not known. Sequencing was performed on PBMCs or a T cell subset sorted from them (not recorded which). V is TRBV7-3 and J is TRBJ2-2; D tentatively reads TRBD1 or TRBD2 (7 bases each). DNA for the CDR3: TGTGCCAGCAGCTTACAGGGGGGGAGCACCGGGGAGCTGTTTTTT. Translating gives CASSLQGGSTGELFF.